This T cell receptor beta chain was sequenced during a study of T cell clonotyping in hematopoietic cell transplantation. Measured with immunoSEQ multiplex PCR; TCRdb has only the in-frame clones, and not every one. The sample has 25,000 to 35,000 clones; 85% to 95% are singletons. This clone was detected only a few times. Time point indicated: recipient sample about 28 days before transplant, after cytoreduction. Recipient blood drawn about 28 days pretransplant and days 30, 100, 180 after. Per the germline V gene, CDR1 is GTSNPN and CDR2 is SVGIG (reference sequence). With V trimmed by 8 bases and J by 8 bases, 6 bases remained unmatched. This CDR3 has 11 residues.

This TCR derives from a man aged 45-60 years with acute myeloid leukemia. Some clones in this sample may be carry-over from other donors' samples. The sample in question was peripheral blood mononuclear cells, obtained before stem cell transplant. This chain uses TRBV30 with TRBJ1-2; 9 nucleotides line up with TRBD1. DNA of the CDR3: TGTGCCGGTCGGGACAGGGTCGGCTACACCTTC. Translating gives CAGRDRVGYTF.